This is a list of T cell receptor beta chains from one sample in a study of OX40 agonist ivuxolimab in advanced cancers. The repertoire was sequenced with immunoSEQ multiplex PCR; TCRdb's copy has only in-frame clones and lacks some. Here the sample spans 60,000 to 85,000 clones, roughly four fifths being singletons. This sample comprised CD4+ or CD8+ T cells sorted from blood, obtained in a trial of the OX40 agonist ivuxolimab. All receptors derive from an adult with an advanced solid tumor such as melanoma, head and neck, liver or kidney cancer. CDR3s leave out the opening cysteine and the closing phenylalanine or tryptophan.

>TRBV4-3
ASSQDYEQGEQY
>TRBV4-1
ASSQDGGNNEQF
>TRBV16
ASSHEFSDGQETQY
>TRBV30
AQGQGLFGNTIY
>TRBV6-5
ASSFRSYNEQF
>TRBV6-1
ASSDPTSGDSYNEQF
>TRBV7-2
ASGPGGNTEAF
>TRBV5-6
ASSSKNYGYT
>TRBV7-2
ASSLAGPTNEKLF
>TRBV7-9
ASSRGGSTGNTIY
>TRBV5-1
ASSLAPPNTEAF
>TRBV6-5
ASRGAENTEAF
>TRBV5-1
ASCGTGAHNSPLH
>TRBV28
ASSLQNLANYGYT
>TRBV2
ASGRSSGSPYQETQY
>TRBV30
ASSTGTGYNEQF
>TRBV30
AWSVEAYSPLH
>TRBV7-2
ASRLTSGTDTQY
>TRBV11-2
ASSLSQRSSYNEQF
>TRBV10-1
ASSELGQGGTDTQY
>TRBV28
ASSLRMGGYGYT
>TRBV29-1
SASGQQETQY
>TRBV18
ASSPQGAANEKLF
>TRBV6-6
ASRRGGLINEQF
>TRBV5-1
ASRPGTSVYNEQF
>TRBV9
ASSSGTFGNQPQH
>TRBV7-2
ASSLEGAYEQY
>TRBV4-3
ASSHSGQGYEQY
>TRBV10-3
AISEVMNTEAF
>TRBV4-2
ASSQGLADTQY
>TRBV5-6
ASSLRQGGSYNEQF
>TRBV2
ASTRAGYNEQF
>TRBV7-6
ASSPGGGTARNEQF
>TRBV5-4
ASSLGTGGPEKLF
>TRBV28
ASSPGTGIKETQY